This TCR beta chain appears in the sequencing data of a study of OX40 agonist ivuxolimab in advanced cancers. Study details: Ivuxolimab, an antibody that agonizes OX40 (CD134), was administered to the patients. Intravenous ivuxolimab was administered to patients every 2 weeks at 0.01 to 10 mg/kg. Under the entry rules, prior anti-PD-1, anti-PD-L1 or anti-CTLA-4 therapy was allowed, and roughly 43% had some.

Libraries were prepared by immunoSEQ multiplex PCR; TCRdb keeps only in-frame clonotypes and omits some of them. The table includes some 80,000 clones, about nine tenths detected once. This clone has a single count. The CDR3 extends over 14 amino acids. Germline V lookup: CDR1 SNHLY, CDR2 FYNNEI. V lost 6 bases and J lost 5; bases outside the gene matches: 9. This chain connects TRBV2 to TRBJ1-1; 7 nucleotides match TRBD1. The TCR sequence derives from an adult with an advanced solid tumor such as melanoma, head and neck, liver or kidney cancer. The starting material was CD4+ or CD8+ T cells sorted from blood, obtained in a trial of the OX40 agonist ivuxolimab. The DNA of the CDR3 is TGTGCCAGCAGAGCCGGGACAGATGGGACTGAAGCTTTCTTT. It codes for CASRAGTDGTEAFF.